This is a list of T cell receptor beta chains from one sample in a study of blood T cell repertoires in COVID-19. TCRdb keeps only in-frame clones here, not all; method: immunoSEQ multiplex PCR. The sample consists of 200,000 to 250,000 clones, roughly 80% of them appearing once. The sequenced material came from PBMCs or T cells enriched from blood (not recorded which). The receptors were gathered from a woman between 50 and 59 years old who had been exposed to COVID-19. Each CDR3 is given with its conserved first and last residue. The order of the fields is D gene, V gene, J gene, clone size, CDR3 DNA, CDR3 protein. D genes are given only for firm matches. Clone size is given for some rows only: seen once, a few or many times, or a class if the clone is expanded.

d_gene: NA; v_gene: TRBV28; j_gene: TRBJ1-2; abundance: NA; CDR3nt: TGTGCCAGCAGTGCCAGATTCACCTCCCATGGCTACACCTTC; CDR3aa: CASSARFTSHGYTF
d_gene: TRBD1; v_gene: TRBV28; j_gene: TRBJ1-1; abundance: NA; CDR3nt: TGTGCCAGCAGTTTCCGGGACAGGGCGGGAGCTTTCTTT; CDR3aa: CASSFRDRAGAFF
d_gene: NA; v_gene: TRBV5-5; j_gene: TRBJ1-2; abundance: many; CDR3nt: TGTGCCAGCAGCTTGGGGACAGAAGTCTATGGCTACACCTTC; CDR3aa: CASSLGTEVYGYTF
d_gene: TRBD1; v_gene: TRBV2; j_gene: TRBJ1-5; abundance: few; CDR3nt: TGTGCCAGCAGTGGGGACAGGGGAGGCAATCAGCCCCAGCATTTT; CDR3aa: CASSGDRGGNQPQHF
d_gene: TRBD1; v_gene: TRBV2; j_gene: TRBJ1-1; abundance: NA; CDR3nt: TGTGCCAGCGCACAGGGGGCCCTGGGAGCTTTCTTT; CDR3aa: CASAQGALGAFF
d_gene: TRBD1; v_gene: TRBV5-6; j_gene: TRBJ1-1; abundance: NA; CDR3nt: TGTGCCAGCAGTTCTCCGGGACAGTGGGGCGGCACTGAAGCTTTCTTT; CDR3aa: CASSSPGQWGGTEAFF
d_gene: NA; v_gene: TRBV10-2; j_gene: TRBJ2-5; abundance: NA; CDR3nt: TGCGCCAGCAGGGACTCACAAGAGACCCAGTACTTC; CDR3aa: CASRDSQETQYF
d_gene: NA; v_gene: TRBV5-8; j_gene: TRBJ2-3; abundance: NA; CDR3nt: TGTGCCAGCAGCTACCGTATCGGGGTAACAGATACGCAGTATTTT; CDR3aa: CASSYRIGVTDTQYF
d_gene: NA; v_gene: TRBV19; j_gene: TRBJ1-5; abundance: NA; CDR3nt: TGTGCCACTCCTTCCCCCGCAGACAGTACCAATCAGCCCCAGCATTTT; CDR3aa: CATPSPADSTNQPQHF
d_gene: NA; v_gene: TRBV28; j_gene: TRBJ2-7; abundance: NA; CDR3nt: TGTGCCAGCAGCCCTAACCCCTACGAGCAGTACTTC; CDR3aa: CASSPNPYEQYF
d_gene: NA; v_gene: TRBV2; j_gene: TRBJ1-1; abundance: NA; CDR3nt: TGTGCCAGCAGTGATGTAGCTAACACTGAAGCTTTCTTT; CDR3aa: CASSDVANTEAFF
d_gene: NA; v_gene: TRBV10-3; j_gene: TRBJ2-3; abundance: NA; CDR3nt: TGTGCCACTGAACAGGGAGAGACAGATACGCAGTATTTT; CDR3aa: CATEQGETDTQYF
d_gene: NA; v_gene: TRBV5-6; j_gene: TRBJ1-2; abundance: few; CDR3nt: TGTGCCAGCAGCTCCCAGGGAGGCTACACCTTC; CDR3aa: CASSSQGGYTF
d_gene: TRBD2; v_gene: TRBV28; j_gene: TRBJ2-5; abundance: NA; CDR3nt: TGTGCCAGCAGGGGGGGGAATCGGGTTGAGACCCAGTACTTC; CDR3aa: CASRGGNRVETQYF
d_gene: NA; v_gene: TRBV21-1; j_gene: TRBJ1-1; abundance: NA; CDR3nt: TGTGCCAGCAGCACTAACAGGAACACTGAAGCTTTCTTT; CDR3aa: CASSTNRNTEAFF
d_gene: NA; v_gene: TRBV3-1/TRBV3-2; j_gene: TRBJ1-2; abundance: NA; CDR3nt: TGTGCCAGCAGCCAACTTAACAGGGAGCGGGGCTACACCTTC; CDR3aa: CASSQLNRERGYTF
d_gene: NA; v_gene: TRBV12-3/TRBV12-4; j_gene: TRBJ1-3; abundance: NA; CDR3nt: TGTGCCACCCGAGGTGGGAACACCATATATTTT; CDR3aa: CATRGGNTIYF
d_gene: NA; v_gene: TRBV3-1/TRBV3-2; j_gene: TRBJ1-1; abundance: NA; CDR3nt: TGTGCCAGCAGCCAGGTGGGGGCAGGGGAAGCTTTCTTT; CDR3aa: CASSQVGAGEAFF
d_gene: NA; v_gene: TRBV4-1; j_gene: TRBJ2-3; abundance: NA; CDR3nt: TGCGCCAGCAGCCAAGATCAGGGGACCACAGATACGCAGTATTTT; CDR3aa: CASSQDQGTTDTQYF
d_gene: NA; v_gene: TRBV14; j_gene: TRBJ1-6; abundance: NA; CDR3nt: TGTGCCAGCAGCGAGTGGAGTTCACCCCTCCACTTT; CDR3aa: CASSEWSSPLHF
d_gene: NA; v_gene: TRBV6-5; j_gene: TRBJ1-1; abundance: once; CDR3nt: TGTGCCAGCAGTTACTCTAGGAACACTGAAGCTTTCTTT; CDR3aa: CASSYSRNTEAFF
d_gene: NA; v_gene: TRBV19; j_gene: TRBJ2-3; abundance: NA; CDR3nt: TGTGCCACTACCAGGACAGCGGGAATTGCCACAGATACGCAGTATTTT; CDR3aa: CATTRTAGIATDTQYF
d_gene: TRBD2; v_gene: TRBV7-6; j_gene: TRBJ2-5; abundance: NA; CDR3nt: TGTGCCAGCAGCAGAGCCCTCGGGGGGGGCCGAGAGACCCAGTACTTC; CDR3aa: CASSRALGGGRETQYF
d_gene: NA; v_gene: TRBV28; j_gene: TRBJ2-7; abundance: few; CDR3nt: TGTGCCAGCAGTATCCCTATGCCCGGGGTGGACGAGCAGTACTTC; CDR3aa: CASSIPMPGVDEQYF
d_gene: NA; v_gene: TRBV5-4; j_gene: TRBJ2-1; abundance: NA; CDR3nt: TGTGCCAGCAGCGACGGGTTACACAATGAGCAGTTCTTC; CDR3aa: CASSDGLHNEQFF
d_gene: NA; v_gene: TRBV19; j_gene: TRBJ1-1; abundance: NA; CDR3nt: TGTGCCAGTGCTGTCCAGGGAAACACTGAAGCTTTCTTT; CDR3aa: CASAVQGNTEAFF
d_gene: NA; v_gene: TRBV12-5; j_gene: TRBJ1-6; abundance: NA; CDR3nt: TGTGCTAGTGCGGCAGGGGACTATAATTCACCCCTCCACTTT; CDR3aa: CASAAGDYNSPLHF
d_gene: NA; v_gene: TRBV28; j_gene: TRBJ2-7; abundance: NA; CDR3nt: TGTGCCAGCAGTTTGACGACAGGGACTTTGGGGGAGCAGTACTTC; CDR3aa: CASSLTTGTLGEQYF
d_gene: NA; v_gene: TRBV5-6; j_gene: TRBJ1-5; abundance: NA; CDR3nt: TGTGCCAGCAGCATGACTGGGAGGCAGCCCCAGCATTTT; CDR3aa: CASSMTGRQPQHF
d_gene: NA; v_gene: TRBV30; j_gene: TRBJ2-1; abundance: NA; CDR3nt: TGTGCCTGGAGTGTATACAGCTACAATGAGCAGTTCTTC; CDR3aa: CAWSVYSYNEQFF
d_gene: TRBD2; v_gene: TRBV10-3; j_gene: TRBJ2-1; abundance: NA; CDR3nt: TGTGCCATCAGTGAAGGACGGCGGGGGGGTCTCTACAATGAGCAGTTCTTC; CDR3aa: CAISEGRRGGLYNEQFF
d_gene: NA; v_gene: TRBV6-7; j_gene: TRBJ1-4; abundance: NA; CDR3nt: TGTGCCAGCAGTTACTCGTTCAGGGTCGGCCCCCAGTACCGCGAAAAACTGTTTTTT; CDR3aa: CASSYSFRVGPQYREKLFF
d_gene: TRBD1; v_gene: TRBV19; j_gene: TRBJ1-5; abundance: NA; CDR3nt: TGTGCCAGTAGTATAGTGGGACAGGGGCCGCAGCCCCAGCATTTT; CDR3aa: CASSIVGQGPQPQHF
d_gene: TRBD1; v_gene: TRBV6-2/TRBV6-3; j_gene: TRBJ2-7; abundance: NA; CDR3nt: TGTGCCAGCAGTCACGGCCCCGGGACAGAGTCCTACGAGCAGTACTTC; CDR3aa: CASSHGPGTESYEQYF
d_gene: NA; v_gene: TRBV6-5; j_gene: TRBJ2-6; abundance: NA; CDR3nt: TGTGCCAGCAGTTACTCGAGAAGTGGTGGGGCCAACGTCCTGACTTTC; CDR3aa: CASSYSRSGGANVLTF
d_gene: NA; v_gene: TRBV13; j_gene: TRBJ2-5; abundance: NA; CDR3nt: TGTGCCAGCAGCTTACCCCAGGGAGAGACCCAGTACTTC; CDR3aa: CASSLPQGETQYF
d_gene: NA; v_gene: TRBV19; j_gene: TRBJ1-5; abundance: once; CDR3nt: TGTGCCAGTAGAGGCACCGGAGGGGATCAGCCCCAGCATTTT; CDR3aa: CASRGTGGDQPQHF
d_gene: NA; v_gene: TRBV5-4; j_gene: TRBJ2-2; abundance: once; CDR3nt: TGTGCCAGCAGCTTGTCACAGAACACCGGGGAGCTGTTTTTT; CDR3aa: CASSLSQNTGELFF
d_gene: NA; v_gene: TRBV12-3/TRBV12-4; j_gene: TRBJ1-2; abundance: NA; CDR3nt: TGTGCCAGCACCGCGGGGGGGGCGGAGGGCTACACCTTC; CDR3aa: CASTAGGAEGYTF
d_gene: NA; v_gene: TRBV19; j_gene: TRBJ1-1; abundance: NA; CDR3nt: TGTGCCAGTAGTAAACAGGCCCAGGTAAACACTGAAGCTTTCTTT; CDR3aa: CASSKQAQVNTEAFF
d_gene: NA; v_gene: TRBV3-1/TRBV3-2; j_gene: TRBJ1-1; abundance: NA; CDR3nt: TGTGCCAGCAGCCAAGTGGGGGGTGGGAACACTGAAGCTTTCTTT; CDR3aa: CASSQVGGGNTEAFF
d_gene: NA; v_gene: TRBV9; j_gene: TRBJ1-4; abundance: NA; CDR3nt: TGTGCCAGCAGCACCCGGGTCCCTCCGGAAAAACTGTTTTTT; CDR3aa: CASSTRVPPEKLFF
d_gene: NA; v_gene: TRBV18; j_gene: TRBJ2-1; abundance: once; CDR3nt: TGTGCCAGCTCACCCGGTCGGGTTGACAATGAGCAGTTCTTC; CDR3aa: CASSPGRVDNEQFF
d_gene: NA; v_gene: TRBV10-3; j_gene: TRBJ2-1; abundance: NA; CDR3nt: TGTGCCATCAGTGGAGGCCTAGGGGCGTCCAATGAGCAGTTCTTC; CDR3aa: CAISGGLGASNEQFF
d_gene: TRBD2; v_gene: TRBV5-4; j_gene: TRBJ2-5; abundance: once; CDR3nt: TGTGCCAGCAGCCAGGGGACTAGCGGGGACCTTCGGGAGACCCAGTACTTC; CDR3aa: CASSQGTSGDLRETQYF
d_gene: NA; v_gene: TRBV18; j_gene: TRBJ1-4; abundance: NA; CDR3nt: TGTGCCAGCTCATCCCGCGGAGGTCTTGAAAAACTGTTTTTT; CDR3aa: CASSSRGGLEKLFF
d_gene: NA; v_gene: TRBV2; j_gene: TRBJ1-4; abundance: few; CDR3nt: TGTGCCAGCAGTGGCGTCCGTCCTGATGAAAAACTGTTTTTT; CDR3aa: CASSGVRPDEKLFF
d_gene: NA; v_gene: TRBV12-3/TRBV12-4; j_gene: TRBJ1-1; abundance: NA; CDR3nt: TGTGCCAGCAGTTTTAATAGCGCCGCAGAAGCTTTCTTT; CDR3aa: CASSFNSAAEAFF